A single sample is the source of the 19 T cell receptor beta chains below, sequenced in a study of response to subunit inactivated influenza vaccine. TCRdb used MiXCR to reprocess the RT-PCR reads, holding one entry per CDR3 protein. The repertoire holds over 150,000 distinct CDR3 sequences, with about 10% as singletons. The material sequenced was CD8+ T cells sorted from PBMCs, taken roughly 24 months after vaccination. The receptor source for this set is a man aged 50 to 69 who received an inactivated influenza vaccine.

The gene calls are TRBV12-3 or TRBV12-4 and TRBJ1-5; 7 bases agree with TRBD1. Trimming cost V 3 bases and J 5 bases; bases outside gene matches: 4. The CDR3 totals 14 residues. CDR3 residues: CASSFRQGDQPQHF. DNA of the CDR3: TGTGCCAGCAGTTTCCGACAGGGTGATCAGCCCCAGCATTTT.

In its sample, this clonotype was seen a few times. The V gene is TRBV6-1, the J gene TRBJ1-3, with D perhaps matching TRBD1 (5 bases). The CDR3 is 15 amino acids. Per the germline V gene, CDR1 is MNHNS and CDR2 is SASEGT. V was shortened by 6 bases and J by 0 bases, with 12 bases between the two germline ends. The CDR3 reads CASSPGLLSGNTIYF. The CDR3 DNA reads as TGTGCCAGCAGCCCGGGACTCCTCTCTGGAAACACCATATATTTT.

There are many counts of this clonotype. The rearrangement joins TRBV7-9 to TRBJ2-1, with D unclear. This CDR3 is built from 16 residues. Trimming stripped 4 bases from V and 0 bases from J, with 13 bases between. CDR1 and CDR2 from the germline V gene are SEHNR and FQNEAQ (reference sequence). CDR3 coding DNA: TGTGCCAGCAGCTATGACTTGACAAACTCCTACAATGAGCAGTTCTTC. It yields the protein CASSYDLTNSYNEQFF.

This clonotype was seen only a few times. This chain connects TRBV29-1 to TRBJ1-5; a weak D match, TRBD1 (5 bases). The CDR3 is 10 amino acids. V was cut by 5 bases and J by 10 bases, with 9 bases left in between. The germline gives CDR1 SQVTM, CDR2 ANQGSEA. The CDR3 nucleotides read TGCAGCGTTCCCGGGACTCCCCAGCATTTT. It encodes CSVPGTPQHF.

This clonotype occurred a few times. V gene TRBV21-1 combines with J gene TRBJ2-7. TRBV21-1 is an annotated pseudogene. CDR3 length: 13 amino acids. CDR3 nucleotides: TGTGCCAGCAGCCAAAGGGCAGGGAACGAGCAGTACTTC. Encoded protein: CASSQRAGNEQYF.

This chain connects TRBV4-3 to TRBJ2-3, with TRBD1 matching 7 bases. There are 15 residues in the CDR3. The germline CDR1 and CDR2 sequences are LGHNA and YSLEER. The junction had 6 bases not matched to a gene; V was cut back by 6 bases and J by 0 bases. CDR3 sequence reads: CASSSGQASTDTQYF. CDR3 sequence (DNA): TGCGCCAGCAGTTCCGGACAGGCGAGCACAGATACGCAGTATTTT.

This rearrangement joins TRBV7-6 to TRBJ2-3; D tentatively fits TRBD1 or TRBD2 (6 bases each). V was clipped by 2 bases and J by 4 bases, with 10 bases between them. The CDR3 has 14 amino acids. Looked up from germline, CDR1 is SGHVS and CDR2 is FNYEAQ. CDR3 sequence (DNA): TGTGCCAGCAGCTTACTCGGGGGCTCAGATACGCAGTATTTT. This translates into CASSLLGGSDTQYF.

The chain is built from TRBV4-1 and TRBJ2-1; TRBD2 matches 7 bases. CDR3 length: 16 amino acids. The V segment lost 1 base and the J segment 7 bases; nucleotides outside the gene matches: 10. The germline V gene has CDR1 MGHRA and CDR2 YSYEKL. The chain's CDR3 is CASSQVWGGIGNEQFF. DNA for the CDR3: TGCGCCAGCAGCCAAGTTTGGGGGGGAATTGGAAATGAGCAGTTCTTC.

This clonotype was seen many times. This chain uses TRBV4-1 with TRBJ1-2; D might be TRBD1 (6 bases). Trimming shortened V by 6 bases and J by 6 bases, and 17 bases separated the two germline ends. This CDR3 contains 14 residues. Germline assignment: CDR1 MGHRA and CDR2 YSYEKL. The CDR3 nucleotides read TGCGCCAGCAGTCACCAGCGGGGGGCTGATGGCTACACCTTC. Its translation is CASSHQRGADGYTF.

The chain uses TRBV3-1 and TRBJ2-1; 11 nucleotides line up with TRBD2. Trimming took 4 bases from V and 5 from J; bases not matched to a gene: 4. The CDR3 consists of 15 residues. Germline loops: CDR1 LGHDT, CDR2 YNNKEL (reference sequence). The CDR3 here is CASSPLAGAHNEQFF. CDR3 coding DNA: TGTGCCAGCAGCCCACTAGCGGGAGCGCACAATGAGCAGTTCTTC.

This clonotype was seen just once. The chain links TRBV5-6 to TRBJ2-7, with 9 bases aligning to TRBD1. The CDR3 runs 14 residues. The V segment lost 0 bases and the J segment 6 bases; nucleotides outside the gene matches: 4. Looked up from germline, CDR1 is SGHDT and CDR2 is YYEEEE. CDR3: CASSLAGTGLEQYF. CDR3 DNA: TGTGCCAGCAGCTTGGCCGGGACAGGGCTCGAGCAGTACTTC.

V is TRBV21-1 and J is TRBJ2-7. TRBV21-1 is recorded as a pseudogene. This CDR3 contains 14 residues. The CDR3 DNA reads as TGTGCCAGCAGCAAAAGAACGGAATTCCACGAGCAGTACTTC. It encodes CASSKRTEFHEQYF.

This clonotype was recorded a few times. The chain links TRBV25-1 to TRBJ2-2; D may match TRBD1 or TRBD2 (7 bases each). Trimming took 7 bases from V and 2 from J, leaving 17 bases between them. Germline assignment: CDR1 MGHDK and CDR2 SYGVNS. This CDR3 region has 16 residues. This chain's CDR3 is CASTQGGVGNTGELFF. DNA for the CDR3: TGTGCCAGCACCCAGGGGGGGGTCGGTAACACCGGGGAGCTGTTTTTT.

Remarks on this clonotype: Possible read error: a much larger clone is one base away. V usage is TRBV7-9 and J usage is TRBJ2-2, with D possibly matching TRBD1 (6 bases). The germline gives CDR1 SEHNR, CDR2 FQNEAQ (reference sequence). With 4 bases removed from V and 7 bases from J, the gap between germline ends came to 7 bases. The CDR3 spans 12 residues. This CDR3 reads CASSSDSGELFF. CDR3 nucleotides: TGTGCCAGCAGCTCGGACAGCGGGGAGCTGTTTTTT.

Only a few counts were recorded for this clonotype. A much larger clone lies a single base off, so this may be a read error. V is TRBV7-6 and J is TRBJ2-1, with D hard to call. Deletions cut 9 bases from V and 10 bases from J, with 16 bases between. There are 12 residues in the CDR3. In germline, CDR1 is SGHVS, CDR2 FNYEAQ. The CDR3 DNA sequence: TGTGCCAGTGGCTTTGCAGGCGTAGAGCAGTTCTTC. It is translated as CASGFAGVEQFF.

This clonotype occurred many times. The chain links TRBV7-8 to TRBJ2-1, with TRBD2 identical over 9 bases. The V segment lost 5 bases and the J segment 4 bases; nucleotides outside the gene matches: 9. This CDR3 contains 16 residues. Germline-derived CDR1 and CDR2 are SGHVS and FQNEAQ. Here the CDR3 DNA reads TGTGCCAGCAGCCAAGAGAGCGGGGGGATTTACAATGAGCAGTTCTTC. Its protein is CASSQESGGIYNEQFF.

The V gene is TRBV28, the J gene TRBJ2-3; TRBD1 matches 8 bases. Germline V gene sequence: CDR1 MDHEN, CDR2 SYDVKM. This CDR3 has 16 amino acids. The ends lost 3 bases at V and 5 bases at J; junction bases unmatched: 10. In DNA, the CDR3 is TGTGCCAGCAGTTTCGGGACAGGCGACTACATAGATACGCAGTATTTT. Protein product: CASSFGTGDYIDTQYF. Combining the CDR3 with reference TRBV28 and TRBJ2-3 gives the whole variable domain DVKVTQSSRYLVKRTGEKVFLECVQDMDHENMFWYRQDPGLGLRLIYFSYDVKMKEKGDIPEGYSVSREKKERFSLILESASTNQTSMYLCASSFGTGDYIDTQYFGPGTRLTVL.

This clonotype was recorded many times. V gene TRBV5-1 combines with J gene TRBJ2-1; D might be TRBD2 (5 bases). This CDR3 is 15 amino acids long. The V end lost 3 bases, the J end lost 8 bases, and 18 bases lay between the germline ends. CDR1 SGHRS and CDR2 YFSETQ come from the germline V gene. The CDR3 is CASSSYGLISDEQFF. The CDR3 DNA is TGCGCCAGCAGCTCCTACGGACTGATTTCGGATGAGCAGTTCTTC.

CDR3 region: CASSFWTDQETQYF. The CDR3 DNA reads as TGTGCCAGCAGCTTTTGGACAGACCAAGAGACCCAGTACTTC. The V call is TRBV7-8, the J call TRBJ2-5, with TRBD1 as a possible D gene (6 bases). CDR3 length: 14 residues. V was pared by 3 bases and J by 0 bases, with 8 bases between. Germline V CDR1 and CDR2: SGHVS, FQNEAQ.